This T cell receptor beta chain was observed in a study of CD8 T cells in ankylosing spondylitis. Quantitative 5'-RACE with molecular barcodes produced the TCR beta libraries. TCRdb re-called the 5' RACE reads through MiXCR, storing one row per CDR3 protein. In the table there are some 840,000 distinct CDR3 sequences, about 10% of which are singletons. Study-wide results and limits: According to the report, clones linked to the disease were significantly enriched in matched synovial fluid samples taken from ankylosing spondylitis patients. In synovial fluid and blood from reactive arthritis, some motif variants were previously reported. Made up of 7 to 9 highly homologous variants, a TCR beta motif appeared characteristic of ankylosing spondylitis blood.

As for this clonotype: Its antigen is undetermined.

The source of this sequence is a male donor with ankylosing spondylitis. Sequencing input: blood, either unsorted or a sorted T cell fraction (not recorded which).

The CDR3 region has the DNA TGCGCCAGCAGCTTGGGGGTAAGGGGGAATGAGCAGTTCTTC. It is translated as CASSLGVRGNEQFF. The chain links TRBV5-1 to TRBJ2-1; possible D gene TRBD1, 6 bases. The CDR3 is made up of 14 amino acids. V gave up 0 bases and J gave up 7 bases, with 11 bases separating them. In germline, CDR1 is SGHRS, CDR2 YFSETQ.